The rows below give T cell receptor beta chains drawn from one sample of a study of T cell responses to AZD1222 COVID-19 vaccine. Produced via immunoSEQ multiplex PCR; TCRdb's table is partial and in-frame only. The data hold around 180,000 clones, with around 89% observed a single time. The source was peripheral blood, collected 28 days after the second AZD1222 dose. These receptors originate from an adult who received the AZD1222 COVID-19 vaccine. CDR3s include the opening cysteine and the closing phenylalanine or tryptophan. The D gene is left open where the match is weak. A row's size may be missing; if present it is once, few, many or a size class.

>once|TRBV7-2|-|TRBJ1-2
TGTGCCAGCAGCTTTGGGTGGTCGGATAATGGCTACACCTTC
CASSFGWSDNGYTF
>-|TRBV5-1|-|TRBJ1-6
TGCGCCAGCAGCTCAACCCAGAGGAGCTCCTATAATTCACCCCTCCACTTT
CASSSTQRSSYNSPLHF
>-|TRBV5-1|-|TRBJ2-5
TGCGCCAGCAGCTTGGTTCAGGGGCTGGAGACCCAGTACTTC
CASSLVQGLETQYF
>-|TRBV19|-|TRBJ2-2
TGTGCCAGTAGTAGACAGCGATCGAACACCGGGGAGCTGTTTTTT
CASSRQRSNTGELFF
>-|TRBV21-1|-|TRBJ2-5
TGTGCCAGCCGAGGTGGGACAGGAATCGAGACCCAGTACTTC
CASRGGTGIETQYF
>-|TRBV19|TRBD2|TRBJ2-7
TGTGCCAGCAGAACGGGGACTAGCGGGAGAGGGAACGAGCAGTACTTC
CASRTGTSGRGNEQYF
>-|TRBV28|-|TRBJ1-5
TGTGCCAGCAGGAGATTTAGCAATCAGCCCCAGCATTTT
CASRRFSNQPQHF
>-|TRBV5-6|-|TRBJ1-6
TGTGCCAGCAGCTTCCCAGGGTCGTTTTCACCCCTCCACTTT
CASSFPGSFSPLHF
>-|TRBV18|-|TRBJ2-3
TGTGCCAGCTCCACCCAAACAGATACGCAGTATTTT
CASSTQTDTQYF
>once|TRBV10-3|TRBD2|TRBJ2-7
TGTGCCATCCGTCCCTCAGCGGGAGACCTCTACGAGCAGTACTTC
CAIRPSAGDLYEQYF
>-|TRBV7-2|TRBD2|TRBJ2-3
TGTGCCAGCAGCACTCGCCCTAGCGGGGCAGATACGCAGTATTTT
CASSTRPSGADTQYF
>-|TRBV7-3|-|TRBJ2-3
TGTGCCAGCAGCTTAAGTTTGGGGGATACGCAGTATTTT
CASSLSLGDTQYF
>-|TRBV10-3|TRBD1|TRBJ2-1
TGTGCCATAAAACGGACAGGGTCCTACAATGAGCAGTTCTTC
CAIKRTGSYNEQFF
>-|TRBV7-8|TRBD2|TRBJ2-1
TGTGCCAGCACCTCTAGCGGGAGCTCCTACAATGAGCAGTTCTTC
CASTSSGSSYNEQFF
>-|TRBV30|-|TRBJ2-7
TGTGCCTGGAGTGTATCACAGGGCCGTACCTACGAGCAGTACTTC
CAWSVSQGRTYEQYF
>-|TRBV3-1/TRBV3-2|-|TRBJ2-2
TGTGCCAGCAGCCCATCAGGGGTCCCCGGGGAGCTGTTTTTT
CASSPSGVPGELFF
>-|TRBV4-3|-|TRBJ1-3
TGCGCCAGCAGCCAAGATCGTGACTCTGGAAACACCATATATTTT
CASSQDRDSGNTIYF
>few|TRBV7-2|TRBD1|TRBJ2-7
TGTGCCAGCAGCCCAATGGGACAGGCCTACGAGCAGTACTTC
CASSPMGQAYEQYF
>-|TRBV24-1|-|TRBJ1-5
TGTGCCACCAGTGATTTAGCCGGCCAGGCCCAGCATTTT
CATSDLAGQAQHF
>once|TRBV4-3|-|TRBJ2-6
TGCGCCAGCAGCCAAGGTTCCCCAGGGTCTGGGGCCAACGTCCTGACTTTC
CASSQGSPGSGANVLTF
>-|TRBV5-1|TRBD1|TRBJ1-1
TGCGCCAGCAACTCCCGACGGCCGGGACAGATCAACACTGAAGCTTTCTTT
CASNSRRPGQINTEAFF
>-|TRBV5-1|-|TRBJ2-3
TGCGCCAGCAGCTTGGCGGCGCCCGCGGATACGCAGTATTTT
CASSLAAPADTQYF
>-|TRBV28|TRBD1|TRBJ1-2
TGTGCCAGCAGTACGAACAGGGGTCGCTACACCTTC
CASSTNRGRYTF
>-|TRBV6-5|-|TRBJ2-1
TGTGCCAGCAGTTACGACAGGCGACCTACCCATGAGCAGTTCTTC
CASSYDRRPTHEQFF
>once|TRBV10-3|TRBD1|TRBJ2-7
TGTGCCATCAGTGAGAGGGACAGGGATGACGAGCAGTACTTC
CAISERDRDDEQYF
>-|TRBV10-3|TRBD1|TRBJ2-4
TGTGCCATCAGTGAGTCCCGGGACAGTGGTCAGTACTTC
CAISESRDSGQYF
>-|TRBV5-1|-|TRBJ2-7
TGCGCCAGCAGCTTGGAAGGGACCCGGTGGGACGAGCAGTACTTC
CASSLEGTRWDEQYF
>-|TRBV5-1|-|TRBJ1-5
TGCGCCAGCAGCTTGGTTGCAGGGAGCAATCAGCCCCAGCATTTT
CASSLVAGSNQPQHF
>once|TRBV28|-|TRBJ1-2
TGTGCCAGCGGCGTAAGCTATGGCTACACCTTC
CASGVSYGYTF
>-|TRBV18|TRBD1|TRBJ1-4
TGTGCCAGCTCACCAGGGACAGGGGGCGAAAAACTGTTTTTT
CASSPGTGGEKLFF
>once|TRBV6-5|-|TRBJ1-1
TGTGCCAGCAGTTACAGACTGAATCATGGCACTGAAGCTTTCTTT
CASSYRLNHGTEAFF
>-|TRBV5-5|-|TRBJ2-1
TGTGCCAGCAGCCGCCAAGGAGGGACGTGGAACGCTGAGCAGTTCTTC
CASSRQGGTWNAEQFF
>-|TRBV7-8|-|TRBJ2-1
TGTGCCAGCAGCTTAATTGTAGCCTCCAATGAGCAGTTCTTC
CASSLIVASNEQFF
>-|TRBV9|-|TRBJ2-2
TGTGCCAGCAGCGTAACTGGGACCGGGGAGCTGTTTTTT
CASSVTGTGELFF
>-|TRBV5-4|TRBD2|TRBJ2-3
TGTGCCAGCAGCGGCGGGGGAAAGGTCTCGCAGTATTTT
CASSGGGKVSQYF
>-|TRBV5-1|-|TRBJ1-3
TGCGCCAGCTCCCGACTTACCTCTGGAAACACCATATATTTT
CASSRLTSGNTIYF
>-|TRBV5-1|-|TRBJ2-5
TGCGCCAGCAGTACGGACAGAAGGGAGACCCAGTACTTC
CASSTDRRETQYF
>-|TRBV6-2/TRBV6-3|-|TRBJ2-1
TGTGCCAGCAGTTACTCGAGTGGTAAACAGTTCTTC
CASSYSSGKQFF
>-|TRBV3-1/TRBV3-2|TRBD2|TRBJ2-7
TGTGCCAGCAGCCAGGTGCCCGGGACTAGCGGGAGTGGGAAGCCCTACGAGCAGTACTTC
CASSQVPGTSGSGKPYEQYF
>-|TRBV11-2|-|TRBJ2-5
TGTGCCAGCAGCTTAGATGGGGGTCGCATTGAGACCCAGTACTTC
CASSLDGGRIETQYF
>-|TRBV18|-|TRBJ1-2
TGTGCCAGCTCACCTTCCACAAATCAGGGCTACACCTTC
CASSPSTNQGYTF
>once|TRBV18|-|TRBJ2-3
TGTGCCAGCTCCCCGGACAGCACAGATACGCAGTATTTT
CASSPDSTDTQYF
>few|TRBV9|TRBD2|TRBJ2-1
TGTGCCAGCAGCGTATTACTAGCGGACAATGAGCAGTTCTTC
CASSVLLADNEQFF
>-|TRBV28|TRBD2|TRBJ2-7
TGTGCCAGCAGTTTATGGGGAGGGAGCTCCTACGAGCAGTACTTC
CASSLWGGSSYEQYF
>-|TRBV9|TRBD1|TRBJ2-1
TGTGCCAGCAGCGTAGGTTGGGACAGGGGAGTGCATGAGCAGTTCTTC
CASSVGWDRGVHEQFF
>-|TRBV4-3|-|TRBJ2-1
TGCGCCAGCAGCCAAGCCCGCCAATCTGAGCAGTTCTTC
CASSQARQSEQFF
>-|TRBV9|TRBD1|TRBJ2-7
TGTGCCAGCAGCGTAGAGACAGGGGGAACCTACGAGCAGTACTTC
CASSVETGGTYEQYF
>-|TRBV4-2|-|TRBJ1-2
TGTGCCAGCAGCCAAGACCCCCTACAGTCTAACTATGGCTACACCTTC
CASSQDPLQSNYGYTF
>-|TRBV29-1|-|TRBJ2-6
TGCAGCGTTGAACCCTCTGGGGCCAACGTCCTGACTTTC
CSVEPSGANVLTF
>-|TRBV27|TRBD1|TRBJ1-5
TGTGCCAGCAGTTCCGGACAGGGGTTTCAGCCCCAGCATTTT
CASSSGQGFQPQHF
>-|TRBV27|-|TRBJ1-2
TGTGCCAGCATGGGCCGGGACGGAGACTATGGCTACACCTTC
CASMGRDGDYGYTF
>-|TRBV6-2/TRBV6-3|TRBD2|TRBJ2-7
TGTGCCAGCAGTTACCGGGAGCGGGAGGGCTACGAGCAGTACTTC
CASSYREREGYEQYF
>-|TRBV29-1|-|TRBJ2-1
TGCAGCGTCCAGGGGCAAGCCAGGAATGAGCAGTTCTTC
CSVQGQARNEQFF